This section outlines one T cell receptor (beta chain) sequence together with its context. The CDR3 has 23 amino acids. The data were obtained in a study of blood T cell repertoires in COVID-19. In the study's own analysis: Counts of nucleated cells, estimated from reference gene primer amplification, were obtained. Assay used: immunoSEQ multiplex PCR; TCRdb lists only in-frame clones, some missing. V and J calls and clone size follow that table, whereas D and trimming were derived from the DNA. The table records 150,000 to 200,000 clones, about 82% of them present only once. The chain combines TRBV21-1 with TRBJ2-3; the table's D call TRBD2 went unverified against the DNA. TRBV21-1 is a recognized pseudogene. This TCR was recovered from a woman aged 25 to 39 who had recovered from COVID-19. The specimen was PBMCs or T cells enriched from blood (not recorded which). The CDR3 coding sequence is TGTGCCAGCAGCAAGGACGAAGGGTTAGGGACTAGCGGGAGTTTATCTAGCACAGATACGCAGTATTTT. The encoded protein is CASSKDEGLGTSGSLSSTDTQYF.